The 17 T cell receptor beta chains in this list originate from one sample, sequenced in a study of neurological immune-mediated disorders. One entry per CDR3 protein, called by TCRdb with MiXCR from the 5' RACE reads. Of about 59,000 distinct CDR3 sequences in the sample, roughly 3.5% were seen once. The sequencing input was PBMCs. Source of these receptors: a woman aged 45-60 years with multiple sclerosis.

This clonotype is a singleton in its sample. The chain joins TRBV5-1 to TRBJ2-2, with 12 bases that match TRBD1. This CDR3 is built from 16 residues. With V trimmed by 4 bases and J by 6 bases, 7 bases remained unmatched. CDR1 is SGHRS and CDR2 is YFSETQ in the germline V gene. CDR3 protein: CASSRDRGRTPGELFF. The CDR3 region has the DNA TGCGCCAGCAGCAGGGACAGGGGGCGAACCCCCGGGGAGCTGTTTTTT.

The table lists this clonotype with many counts. The chain combines TRBV5-1 with TRBJ1-2, with D unresolved. The CDR3 extends over 15 amino acids. CDR1 is SGHRS and CDR2 is YFSETQ in the germline V gene. Trimming left V 4 bases short and J 2 bases short, with 15 bases between. The CDR3, as DNA: TGCGCCAGCAGCGCCGTCGAGGCCGCCAACTATGGCTACACCTTC. This gives the protein CASSAVEAANYGYTF.

This clonotype was counted a few times. The chain is built from TRBV20-1 and TRBJ1-2, with D possibly TRBD1 on 5 matching bases. The CDR3 sequence is 12 residues long. Germline CDR1 DFQATT, CDR2 SNEGSKA (reference sequence). The CDR3 spells CGGTSGVYGYTF. The CDR3 DNA reads TGCGGCGGGACCAGTGGGGTCTATGGCTACACCTTC.

In its sample, this clonotype was seen many times. This chain connects TRBV15 to TRBJ2-1; D is possibly TRBD1 (6 bases). CDR3 length: 13 residues. Germline-derived CDR1 and CDR2 are LNHNV and YYDKDF (reference sequence). The V end lost 1 base, the J end lost 5 bases, and 6 bases lay between the germline ends. CDR3 nucleotides: TGTGCCACCAGCAGAGGACAGGACAATGAGCAGTTCTTC. Its translation is CATSRGQDNEQFF.

This clonotype was seen ten or more times. The rearrangement joins TRBV20-1 to TRBJ2-5, with 12 nucleotides matching TRBD2. V was clipped by 5 bases and J by 4 bases; unmatched bases: 11. Germline V lookup: CDR1 DFQATT, CDR2 SNEGSKA (reference sequence). CDR3 length equals 16 residues. CDR3 residues: CSALPGLAGQGETQYF. The CDR3 coding sequence is TGCAGTGCTCTTCCGGGACTAGCGGGCCAGGGAGAGACCCAGTACTTC.

A note on this clonotype: Just one base apart from a much larger clone, this may be a read error. The chain recombines TRBV9 with TRBJ1-6; D is unresolved. The CDR3 loop spans 14 amino acids. V was cut by 0 bases and J by 10 bases, with 11 bases left in between. Germline V CDR1 and CDR2: SGDLS, YYNGEE. The CDR3, as DNA: TGTGCCAGCAGCGTAGCTGAAGTTAGGTCACCCCTCCACTTT. Translation gives CASSVAEVRSPLHF.

This clonotype was picked up many times. The chain carries TRBV2 and TRBJ2-7; 10 nucleotides align to TRBD1. The CDR3 totals 13 residues. Germline lookup yields CDR1 SNHLY and CDR2 FYNNEI. Losses at the gene ends were 6 bases for V and 6 bases for J; bases not matched to a gene: 5. The CDR3, as DNA: TGTGCCAGCAGGGGACAGGGGAGGGGCGAGCAGTACTTC. It specifies CASRGQGRGEQYF.

By sample share, this clonotype is medium-sized (0.01 to 0.1%). The chain combines TRBV7-9 with TRBJ2-2, with unresolved D. Trimming stripped 0 bases from V and 3 bases from J, with 8 bases between. CDR1 is SEHNR, CDR2 FQNEAQ, per germline (reference sequence). The CDR3 spans 15 residues. Here the CDR3 reads CASSLAWADTGELFF. CDR3 nucleotides: TGTGCCAGCAGCTTAGCATGGGCCGACACCGGGGAGCTGTTTTTT.

This clonotype was seen many times. The chain carries TRBV20-1 and TRBJ2-7, with TRBD2 matching 8 bases. CDR1 and CDR2 (germline): DFQATT, SNEGSKA (reference sequence). V lost 0 bases, J lost 5 bases, and 6 bases stayed unmatched. The CDR3 is 14 residues long. Here the CDR3 reads CSARDRPGGDEQYF. The DNA of the CDR3 is TGCAGTGCTAGAGATCGACCGGGAGGGGACGAGCAGTACTTC.

This clonotype was seen ten or more times. The chain employs TRBV29-1 and TRBJ2-2, with D possibly being TRBD2 (6 bases). Trimming removed 7 bases at V and 5 bases at J, with 11 bases between. There are 12 residues in the CDR3. Per the germline V gene, CDR1 is SQVTM and CDR2 is ANQGSEA. The CDR3 protein is CSAPAGTGELFF. In nucleotides, the CDR3 is TGCAGCGCCCCCGCGGGAACCGGGGAGCTGTTTTTT.

This clonotype was detected ten times or more. The chain couples TRBV5-1 to TRBJ2-7, with 9 bases fitting TRBD2. Germline CDR1 and CDR2: SGHRS and YFSETQ. The ends lost 1 base at V and 3 bases at J; junction bases unmatched: 5. This CDR3 is 15 amino acids long. The CDR3 DNA sequence: TGCGCCAGCAGCTTGACTAGCGGGCCCAACTACGAGCAGTACTTC. Translated, it gives CASSLTSGPNYEQYF.

This clonotype was recorded at least ten times. The rearrangement uses TRBV29-1 and TRBJ2-3; D unclear. Germline assignment: CDR1 SQVTM and CDR2 ANQGSEA. V was trimmed by 1 base and J by 0 bases, leaving 14 bases between them. CDR3 length equals 16 residues. Here the CDR3 reads CSVEGGLGESTDTQYF. In DNA form, the CDR3 reads TGCAGCGTTGAAGGTGGGCTAGGCGAGAGCACAGATACGCAGTATTTT.

The table lists this clonotype with many counts. The V gene is TRBV5-1, the J gene TRBJ1-2; 12 nucleotides agree with TRBD1. The CDR3 sequence is 19 residues long. V was pared by 0 bases and J by 3 bases, with 12 bases of the junction left unmatched. Germline lookup yields CDR1 SGHRS and CDR2 YFSETQ. CDR3 DNA sequence: TGCGCCAGCAGCTTGGCCGGGACAGGGGGCATTGATATCTACTATGGCTACACCTTC. It translates to CASSLAGTGGIDIYYGYTF.

This rearrangement joins TRBV29-1 to TRBJ2-2; TRBD2 matches 8 bases. The CDR3 runs 12 residues. Per germline, CDR1 SQVTM and CDR2 ANQGSEA. The ends lost 6 bases at V and 7 bases at J; junction bases unmatched: 4. CDR3 nucleotides: TGCAGCGTGCGGGGGGAAGGCGGGGAGCTGTTTTTT. The encoded protein is CSVRGEGGELFF.

The chain links TRBV20-1 to TRBJ1-1, with a weak D call TRBD1 (5 bases). V shed 0 bases and J shed 6 bases, with 14 bases lying between them. CDR1 is DFQATT and CDR2 is SNEGSKA in the germline V gene (reference sequence). This CDR3 has 14 amino acids. This CDR3 reads CSARDLRGRPEAFF. CDR3 coding DNA: TGCAGTGCTAGAGATCTGCGGGGACGGCCTGAAGCTTTCTTT.

Many counts were recorded for this clonotype. The CDR3 spells CSVVFGGGNVYEQYF. The CDR3 DNA reads as TGCAGCGTTGTGTTCGGAGGGGGCAATGTCTACGAGCAGTACTTC. The chain couples TRBV29-1 to TRBJ2-7; the D gene is possibly TRBD1 (7 bases). The germline V gene has CDR1 SQVTM and CDR2 ANQGSEA. V was cut by 4 bases and J by 3 bases, with 19 bases left in between. The CDR3 length is 15 residues.

This clonotype was observed at least ten times. The chain is built from TRBV6-6 and TRBJ1-5; D unresolved. Germline V CDR1 and CDR2: MNHNY, SVGAGI (reference sequence). The V gene lost 6 bases and the J gene lost 9 bases, with 9 bases spanning the gap. The CDR3 runs to 11 residues. The CDR3 protein is CASSSVGPQHF. The CDR3 DNA sequence: TGTGCCAGCAGCTCCGTGGGGCCCCAGCATTTT.